The rows below give T cell receptor beta chains drawn from one sample of a study of control samples from healthy donors and cancer patients. The table came from immunoSEQ multiplex PCR; TCRdb's copy has only in-frame clones and leaves some out. This table has roughly 160,000 clones, less than 95% appearing once. The sample comprised PBMCs. The receptors stem from a man aged 60 to 75 with colorectal cancer. Both conserved end residues are part of each CDR3.

TRBV6-5	TRBJ1-2	CASTAVARGGYTF
TRBV7-9	TRBJ1-3	CASKDSSGNTIYF
TRBV3-1/TRBV3-2	TRBJ1-5	CASSPQGAREPQHF
TRBV12-2	TRBJ2-7	CASRLAVRDRTAYEQYF
TRBV12-3/TRBV12-4	TRBJ1-4	CASSLGRDEKLFF
TRBV9	TRBJ1-4	CASSVEGTDEKLFF
TRBV5-8	TRBJ2-3	CASSLSGGADTQYF
TRBV3-1/TRBV3-2	TRBJ1-2	CASSQISELGYTF
TRBV15	TRBJ1-4	CATSRGHRGNEKLFF
TRBV7-9	TRBJ1-3	CASSLITTGVGNTIYF
TRBV4-1	TRBJ2-5	CASSQGASGGQETQYF
TRBV7-8	TRBJ1-3	CASSLTGVSGNTIYF
TRBV5-1	TRBJ2-2	CASRTGSTGELFF
TRBV3-1/TRBV3-2	TRBJ1-4	CASSQGGWRANEKLFF
TRBV6-5	TRBJ1-1	CASSYREQGGKNEAFF
TRBV6-5	TRBJ1-3	CASSYSWASGNTIYF
TRBV4-1	TRBJ1-5	CASSQGGRSNQPQHF
TRBV4-1	TRBJ1-2	CASSQEGVLGYTF
TRBV5-1	TRBJ2-3	CASQGPGQDRDTQYF
TRBV7-2	TRBJ2-7	CASSFEGRSSYEQYF
TRBV18	TRBJ1-1	CASSVRDSELGTEAFF
TRBV19	TRBJ1-1	CASSKWENTEAFF
TRBV6-1	TRBJ1-2	CASSEVEAGPSGYTF
TRBV15	TRBJ2-7	CATSRDGQGALPYEQYF
TRBV19	TRBJ2-7	CASGTYEQYF
TRBV3-1/TRBV3-2	TRBJ2-5	CASSQERGGGETQYF
TRBV7-8	TRBJ2-7	CASSRGLGEQYF
TRBV2	TRBJ2-3	CASSPGEGTSGTDTQYF